Given below is one T cell receptor beta chain in context. Its target is unknown. The data are from a study of STAT5B mutations in CD4+ large granular lymphocyte leukemia. Study results and limitations: Compared with healthy controls (2/35), patient top clones favored TRBV06 (8/27).

Repertoires were generated with immunoSEQ multiplex PCR, while TCRdb's copy carries only in-frame clones and drops some. The repertoire holds about 33,000 clones, with roughly 74% as singletons. Germline V CDR1 and CDR2: MDHEN, SYDVKM. V was shortened by 5 bases and J by 7 bases, with 14 bases between the two germline ends. This CDR3 is 14 amino acids long. This chain joins TRBV28 and TRBJ1-4, with D perhaps TRBD1 (5 bases). Specimen: CD4+ T cells from blood buffy coats. This TCR derives from a human donor in good health. The DNA of the CDR3 is TGTGCCAGCAGTGACCAGGGTATGAGTGAAAAACTGTTTTTT. It yields the protein CASSDQGMSEKLFF.